This T cell receptor beta chain was found in a study of blood T cell repertoires in COVID-19. Overall study context: Acute and convalescent COVID-19 samples came from the United States, Italy and Spain. In each case, the material was cDNA or gDNA derived from T cells, B-cell-depleted T cells, or PBMCs.

Source study methods: From reference gene primer amplification, estimates of nucleated cell counts were derived. Assay: immunoSEQ multiplex PCR; the TCRdb copy retains only in-frame clones and omits some. The V and J calls and clone size are taken from that table; D and trimming were inferred from the DNA. Of about 44,000 clones in the sample, approximately 88% are singletons; the top ten hold 1% to 1.5%. Losses at the gene ends were 4 bases for V and 4 bases for J; bases not matched to a gene: 4. The CDR3 contains 13 residues. Germline V lookup: CDR1 SGHRS, CDR2 YFSETQ. What was sequenced was peripheral blood. The chain couples TRBV5-1 to TRBJ2-7; TRBD1 agrees at 8 bases. The clonotype comes from a woman aged 40 to 49 with acute or convalescent COVID-19. CDR3 coding DNA: TGCGCCAGCAGCCCTAGGACAGGGTACGAGCAGTACTTC. Translating it yields CASSPRTGYEQYF.